The rows below give T cell receptor beta chains drawn from one sample of a study of OX40 agonist ivuxolimab in advanced cancers. The method was immunoSEQ multiplex PCR; TCRdb's version includes in-frame clones alone and lacks a portion of them. The data show tens of thousands of clones, with 90% to 95% seen just once and less than 5% held by the top ten. Sequenced here: CD4+ or CD8+ T cells sorted from blood, sampled in a trial of the OX40 agonist ivuxolimab. The receptors derive from an adult with an advanced solid tumor such as melanoma, head and neck, liver or kidney cancer. Each CDR3 is given with its conserved first and last residue. The order of the fields is J gene, clone size, V gene, CDR3 length, D gene, CDR3 DNA, CDR3 protein. D genes are given only for firm matches. Rows give clone size only sometimes, using once, few, many, or a class for an expanded clone.

J gene: TRBJ1-1
clone size: -
V gene: TRBV30
CDR3 length: 16
D gene: TRBD1
CDR3 DNA: TGTGCCTGGAGTGAGGGACAGGGGGCAGGGATCACTGAAGCTTTCTTT
CDR3 protein: CAWSEGQGAGITEAFF

J gene: TRBJ2-2
clone size: -
V gene: TRBV9
CDR3 length: 12
D gene: -
CDR3 DNA: TGTGCCAGCAGCGTAGTCCCCGGGGAGCTGTTTTTT
CDR3 protein: CASSVVPGELFF

J gene: TRBJ2-7
clone size: -
V gene: TRBV4-1
CDR3 length: 13
D gene: TRBD1
CDR3 DNA: TGCGCCAGCAGCCAAGAGGGACAGGCAAAGCAGTACTTC
CDR3 protein: CASSQEGQAKQYF

J gene: TRBJ2-1
clone size: -
V gene: TRBV5-1
CDR3 length: 13
D gene: -
CDR3 DNA: TGCGCCAGCAGCCCCGGAGGGGGGAATGAGCAGTTCTTC
CDR3 protein: CASSPGGGNEQFF

J gene: TRBJ2-7
clone size: -
V gene: TRBV4-1
CDR3 length: 14
D gene: -
CDR3 DNA: TGCGCCAGCAGCCAACTCCAGGGATCCTACGAGCAGTACTTC
CDR3 protein: CASSQLQGSYEQYF

J gene: TRBJ2-7
clone size: -
V gene: TRBV7-2
CDR3 length: 16
D gene: TRBD2
CDR3 DNA: TGTGCCAGCAGCTTATGGGGACTAGCGGGAGAACGCGAGCAGTACTTC
CDR3 protein: CASSLWGLAGEREQYF

J gene: TRBJ2-2
clone size: -
V gene: TRBV7-7
CDR3 length: 16
D gene: -
CDR3 DNA: TGTGCTAGCAGCTCCGGACTAACCTTCCCCACCGGGGAGCTGTTTTTT
CDR3 protein: CASSSGLTFPTGELFF

J gene: TRBJ2-1
clone size: once
V gene: TRBV5-1
CDR3 length: 15
D gene: TRBD2
CDR3 DNA: TGCGCCAGCAGGGACACTAGCGGGAGGGCCCATGAGCAGTTCTTC
CDR3 protein: CASRDTSGRAHEQFF

J gene: TRBJ2-1
clone size: -
V gene: TRBV5-6
CDR3 length: 11
D gene: -
CDR3 DNA: TGTGCCAGCAGCAAGGTGGGTGAGCAGTTCTTC
CDR3 protein: CASSKVGEQFF

J gene: TRBJ1-6
clone size: -
V gene: TRBV2
CDR3 length: 14
D gene: -
CDR3 DNA: TGTGCCAGCCTCGGGTGGGACGGTAATTCACCCCTCCACTTT
CDR3 protein: CASLGWDGNSPLHF

J gene: TRBJ2-5
clone size: -
V gene: TRBV4-1
CDR3 length: 13
D gene: -
CDR3 DNA: TGCGCCAGCAGCCAACTAGTCGCTGAGACCCAGTACTTC
CDR3 protein: CASSQLVAETQYF

J gene: TRBJ2-7
clone size: -
V gene: TRBV7-6
CDR3 length: 16
D gene: TRBD2
CDR3 DNA: TGTGCCAGCAGCTTAGCCATTGCGGGAGGAACCTACGAGCAGTACTTC
CDR3 protein: CASSLAIAGGTYEQYF

J gene: TRBJ1-2
clone size: -
V gene: TRBV7-9
CDR3 length: 16
D gene: -
CDR3 DNA: TGTGCCAGCAGCTCGATTCCCCAATTAATGCTGCTCGGCTACACCTTC
CDR3 protein: CASSSIPQLMLLGYTF

J gene: TRBJ2-7
clone size: -
V gene: TRBV27
CDR3 length: 15
D gene: -
CDR3 DNA: TGTGCCAGCAGAAGTGCGGGGCAGGGGGTTTACGAGCAGTACTTC
CDR3 protein: CASRSAGQGVYEQYF

J gene: TRBJ1-3
clone size: -
V gene: TRBV7-9
CDR3 length: 14
D gene: -
CDR3 DNA: TGTGCCAGCAGCTACAGGGTTGCCGGGGCCACCATATATTTT
CDR3 protein: CASSYRVAGATIYF

J gene: TRBJ1-1
clone size: -
V gene: TRBV4-1
CDR3 length: 13
D gene: TRBD1
CDR3 DNA: TGCGCCAGCAGCCCAGGGGGTCGGACTGAAGCTTTCTTT
CDR3 protein: CASSPGGRTEAFF

J gene: TRBJ1-5
clone size: -
V gene: TRBV21-1
CDR3 length: 17
D gene: -
CDR3 DNA: TGTGCCAGCAGCAAAGGGAATTTCGACAGGGAGGATCAGCCCCAGCATTTT
CDR3 protein: CASSKGNFDREDQPQHF

J gene: TRBJ2-1
clone size: -
V gene: TRBV27
CDR3 length: 14
D gene: TRBD1
CDR3 DNA: TGTGCCAGCAGTTTAGGGACAGGGGGCAATGAGCAGTTCTTC
CDR3 protein: CASSLGTGGNEQFF

J gene: TRBJ2-7
clone size: -
V gene: TRBV6-1
CDR3 length: 14
D gene: -
CDR3 DNA: TGTGCCAGCAGTGAATTACCAGGGCCCTACGAGCAGTACTTC
CDR3 protein: CASSELPGPYEQYF

J gene: TRBJ2-2
clone size: -
V gene: TRBV6-6
CDR3 length: 15
D gene: -
CDR3 DNA: TGTGCCAGCAGTTACTCGGCAGGGCAGGCCGGGGAGCTGTTTTTT
CDR3 protein: CASSYSAGQAGELFF

J gene: TRBJ2-3
clone size: -
V gene: TRBV10-3
CDR3 length: 16
D gene: TRBD2
CDR3 DNA: TGTGCCATCAGTGAGTCGAGCGGGGGGCCTTACATTACGCAGTATTTT
CDR3 protein: CAISESSGGPYITQYF

J gene: TRBJ2-3
clone size: -
V gene: TRBV9
CDR3 length: 15
D gene: -
CDR3 DNA: TGTGCCAGCAGCGTAGACGAGGCTCGCACAGATACGCAGTATTTT
CDR3 protein: CASSVDEARTDTQYF

J gene: TRBJ2-3
clone size: -
V gene: TRBV4-3
CDR3 length: 16
D gene: -
CDR3 DNA: TGCGCCAGCAGCCAAGATAGAGACAGGTTTGCAGATACGCAGTATTTT
CDR3 protein: CASSQDRDRFADTQYF

J gene: TRBJ2-3
clone size: -
V gene: TRBV7-6
CDR3 length: 16
D gene: TRBD2
CDR3 DNA: TGTGCCAGCAGCCCGTATAGCGGGAGGGCCGCAGATACGCAGTATTTT
CDR3 protein: CASSPYSGRAADTQYF

J gene: TRBJ2-3
clone size: once
V gene: TRBV29-1
CDR3 length: 14
D gene: TRBD2
CDR3 DNA: TGCAGCCCTTGCGGGGGGGCCGAGATAGATACGCAGTATTTT
CDR3 protein: CSPCGGAEIDTQYF

J gene: TRBJ2-1
clone size: -
V gene: TRBV5-1
CDR3 length: 16
D gene: TRBD2
CDR3 DNA: TGCGCCAGCAGACCAACCCAGCGGGAGCTGTACAATGAGCAGTTCTTC
CDR3 protein: CASRPTQRELYNEQFF

J gene: TRBJ2-1
clone size: -
V gene: TRBV2
CDR3 length: 16
D gene: TRBD2
CDR3 DNA: TGTGCCACCACCCTGGCTAGCGGCTTCTCCTACAATGAGCAGTTCTTC
CDR3 protein: CATTLASGFSYNEQFF

J gene: TRBJ2-3
clone size: -
V gene: TRBV9
CDR3 length: 14
D gene: TRBD2
CDR3 DNA: TGTGCCAGCAGCGAGGGAGGGTTCACAGATACGCAGTATTTT
CDR3 protein: CASSEGGFTDTQYF

J gene: TRBJ2-1
clone size: -
V gene: TRBV28
CDR3 length: 20
D gene: TRBD2
CDR3 DNA: TGTGCCAGCAGTTCGCGGACTAGCGGGAGGGGTTATAGCTGGTTCAATGAGCAGTTCTTC
CDR3 protein: CASSSRTSGRGYSWFNEQFF

J gene: TRBJ1-6
clone size: -
V gene: TRBV9
CDR3 length: 14
D gene: -
CDR3 DNA: TGTGCCAGCAGCGTGGGACGGGATAATTCACCCCTCCACTTT
CDR3 protein: CASSVGRDNSPLHF

J gene: TRBJ2-1
clone size: -
V gene: TRBV29-1
CDR3 length: 12
D gene: -
CDR3 DNA: TGCAGCGTTGAAACAGGACGCAATGAGCAGTTCTTC
CDR3 protein: CSVETGRNEQFF

J gene: TRBJ2-3
clone size: -
V gene: TRBV28
CDR3 length: 13
D gene: -
CDR3 DNA: TGTGCCAGCAGTTTGGCCGGTGTTGGCACGCAGTATTTT
CDR3 protein: CASSLAGVGTQYF

J gene: TRBJ2-2
clone size: -
V gene: TRBV15
CDR3 length: 18
D gene: TRBD1
CDR3 DNA: TGTGCCACCAGCAGAGATAAGTTGTTGACAGGGGTCACCCAGGAGCTGTTTTTT
CDR3 protein: CATSRDKLLTGVTQELFF

J gene: TRBJ2-7
clone size: -
V gene: TRBV25-1
CDR3 length: 17
D gene: TRBD2
CDR3 DNA: TGTGCCAGCAGTGATTGGGAGGGAGCGCTAAGCTCCTACGAGCAGTACTTC
CDR3 protein: CASSDWEGALSSYEQYF

J gene: TRBJ2-5
clone size: few
V gene: TRBV7-9
CDR3 length: 15
D gene: -
CDR3 DNA: TGTGCCAGCAGCTTAGGGAGACAGTGGTCGGAGACCCAGTACTTC
CDR3 protein: CASSLGRQWSETQYF

J gene: TRBJ2-1
clone size: -
V gene: TRBV28
CDR3 length: 18
D gene: -
CDR3 DNA: TGTGCCAGCAGTTCCATATGGGGAACCACCGTCTCCTACAATGAGCAGTTCTTC
CDR3 protein: CASSSIWGTTVSYNEQFF

J gene: TRBJ1-1
clone size: -
V gene: TRBV9
CDR3 length: 15
D gene: -
CDR3 DNA: TGTGCCAGCAGCGTTTATCAGGGGAGGAACACTGAAGCTTTCTTT
CDR3 protein: CASSVYQGRNTEAFF

J gene: TRBJ2-3
clone size: -
V gene: TRBV13
CDR3 length: 14
D gene: TRBD2
CDR3 DNA: TGTGCCAGCAGGCTACTAGCGGGACCAGATACGCAGTATTTT
CDR3 protein: CASRLLAGPDTQYF

J gene: TRBJ1-1
clone size: -
V gene: TRBV27
CDR3 length: 16
D gene: -
CDR3 DNA: TGTGCCAGCAGACCACAGGGACTTGGCCAGAACACTGAAGCTTTCTTT
CDR3 protein: CASRPQGLGQNTEAFF

J gene: TRBJ1-2
clone size: -
V gene: TRBV7-8
CDR3 length: 15
D gene: TRBD1
CDR3 DNA: TGTGCCAGCAGCTTAGGGACAGGGATTGACTATGGCTACACCTTC
CDR3 protein: CASSLGTGIDYGYTF

J gene: TRBJ2-2
clone size: -
V gene: TRBV19
CDR3 length: 14
D gene: -
CDR3 DNA: TGTGCCAGTAGTCCCACCTGGAACACCGGGGAGCTGTTTTTT
CDR3 protein: CASSPTWNTGELFF

J gene: TRBJ2-1
clone size: once
V gene: TRBV27
CDR3 length: 16
D gene: -
CDR3 DNA: TGTGCCAGCAGCCTACGGGGGGACAGCTCCTACAATGAGCAGTTCTTC
CDR3 protein: CASSLRGDSSYNEQFF

J gene: TRBJ2-2
clone size: -
V gene: TRBV11-2
CDR3 length: 16
D gene: TRBD2
CDR3 DNA: TGTGCCAGCAGCTTCCACGTGGGAGGGGTTGGGTTAGAGCTGTTTTTT
CDR3 protein: CASSFHVGGVGLELFF

J gene: TRBJ1-4
clone size: -
V gene: TRBV7-9
CDR3 length: 16
D gene: -
CDR3 DNA: TGTGCCAGCAGCTTAGTAGGACAGAGCCATAATGAAAAACTGTTTTTT
CDR3 protein: CASSLVGQSHNEKLFF

J gene: TRBJ2-5
clone size: -
V gene: TRBV11-3
CDR3 length: 14
D gene: -
CDR3 DNA: TGTGCCAGCACCCGAACCGGGGATGAAGAGACCCAGTACTTC
CDR3 protein: CASTRTGDEETQYF

J gene: TRBJ1-1
clone size: -
V gene: TRBV6-1
CDR3 length: 14
D gene: -
CDR3 DNA: TGTGCCAGCAGTGAAGAGGGGGTGAACACTGAAGCTTTCTTT
CDR3 protein: CASSEEGVNTEAFF

J gene: TRBJ2-3
clone size: -
V gene: TRBV4-1
CDR3 length: 15
D gene: -
CDR3 DNA: TGCGCCAGCAGCCTCCGCACCCTAGCGCCGGATACGCAGTATTTT
CDR3 protein: CASSLRTLAPDTQYF

J gene: TRBJ1-4
clone size: -
V gene: TRBV7-9
CDR3 length: 12
D gene: TRBD1
CDR3 DNA: TGTGCCAGCAGCGTGGGACAGGAAAAACTGTTTTTT
CDR3 protein: CASSVGQEKLFF

J gene: TRBJ2-3
clone size: -
V gene: TRBV7-9
CDR3 length: 15
D gene: -
CDR3 DNA: TGTGCCAGCAGCTTAGTCAGCGGTGGCACAGATACGCAGTATTTT
CDR3 protein: CASSLVSGGTDTQYF

J gene: TRBJ1-2
clone size: -
V gene: TRBV29-1
CDR3 length: 16
D gene: -
CDR3 DNA: TGCAGCGTTGAAACAACGTGGGAACTGGGGGACTATGGCTACACCTTC
CDR3 protein: CSVETTWELGDYGYTF

J gene: TRBJ2-7
clone size: -
V gene: TRBV9
CDR3 length: 14
D gene: -
CDR3 DNA: TGTGCCAGCAGCGTAGAAGAGGGGGTCTACGAGCAGTACTTC
CDR3 protein: CASSVEEGVYEQYF

J gene: TRBJ1-1
clone size: -
V gene: TRBV28
CDR3 length: 13
D gene: -
CDR3 DNA: TGTGCCAGCAGTAACACAGAAGACACTGAAGCTTTCTTT
CDR3 protein: CASSNTEDTEAFF

J gene: TRBJ1-1
clone size: -
V gene: TRBV18
CDR3 length: 14
D gene: TRBD1
CDR3 DNA: TGTGCCAGCTCACCGGGACAGGGGTCCACTGAAGCTTTCTTT
CDR3 protein: CASSPGQGSTEAFF

J gene: TRBJ2-1
clone size: -
V gene: TRBV6-4
CDR3 length: 14
D gene: TRBD2
CDR3 DNA: TGTGCCAGCAGTACTAGCGGGGGGGCCAATGAGCAGTTCTTC
CDR3 protein: CASSTSGGANEQFF

J gene: TRBJ1-2
clone size: -
V gene: TRBV11-2
CDR3 length: 13
D gene: -
CDR3 DNA: TGTGCCAGCAGCTTAAACCAGATCTATGGCTACACCTTC
CDR3 protein: CASSLNQIYGYTF